The rows below give T cell receptor beta chains drawn from one sample of a study of blood T cell repertoires in COVID-19. Using immunoSEQ multiplex PCR, the repertoire was profiled, and TCRdb retains in-frame clones only, with some absent. Among about 78,000 clones, approximately 89% were seen once, and the ten largest hold 4.5% to 5%. Sequenced sample: peripheral blood. These receptors all come from a man in his forties or fifties with active or convalescent COVID-19. The CDR3 runs from the conserved cysteine through the conserved F or W. The D gene is left open where the match is weak. The size field is filled for only some rows; it gives once, few, many or a size class.

CDR3,DNA,D,V,J,size
CATSQRNQPQHF,TGTGCCACCAGCCAGAGGAATCAGCCCCAGCATTTT,.,TRBV15,TRBJ1-5,.
CASSLTAPSNQPQHF,TGTGCCAGCAGTCTGACAGCTCCCTCGAATCAGCCCCAGCATTTT,.,TRBV28,TRBJ1-5,.
CAISVRQGPETQYF,TGTGCCATCAGTGTAAGGCAGGGGCCAGAGACCCAGTACTTC,.,TRBV10-3,TRBJ2-5,.
CASSIITSTDTQYF,TGTGCCAGCAGTATTATTACTAGCACAGATACGCAGTATTTT,.,TRBV6-5,TRBJ2-3,.
CASSGGGDQPQHF,TGTGCCAGTAGTGGGGGGGGCGATCAGCCCCAGCATTTT,.,TRBV19,TRBJ1-5,.
CASSEGATGNTIYF,TGTGCCAGCAGTGAAGGGGCCACTGGAAACACCATATATTTT,.,TRBV2,TRBJ1-3,few
CASLQGNEQFF,TGTGCCAGCCTCCAGGGTAATGAGCAGTTCTTC,.,TRBV2,TRBJ2-1,.
CASSPDRGNEQFF,TGTGCCAGCAGCCCCGACAGGGGCAATGAGCAGTTCTTC,TRBD1,TRBV11-2,TRBJ2-1,.
CSASGTVNTEAFF,TGCAGTGCTAGTGGGACAGTGAACACTGAAGCTTTCTTT,TRBD1,TRBV20-1,TRBJ1-1,.
CASSYGNQETQYF,TGTGCCAGCAGTTACGGCAACCAAGAGACCCAGTACTTC,.,TRBV6-2/TRBV6-3,TRBJ2-5,.
CSASSDRASYSNQPQHF,TGCAGTGCTAGTTCGGACAGGGCCTCTTATAGCAATCAGCCCCAGCATTTT,TRBD1,TRBV20-1,TRBJ1-5,.
CASSVGGGADTQYF,TGTGCCAGCAGCGTAGGAGGGGGTGCAGATACGCAGTATTTT,.,TRBV9,TRBJ2-3,once
CASSPPGTGGENEQFF,TGTGCCAGCTCACCACCCGGGACAGGGGGCGAAAATGAGCAGTTCTTC,TRBD1,TRBV18,TRBJ2-1,.
CASSQGGAVSTDTQYF,TGTGCCAGCAGCCAAGGCGGAGCAGTTAGCACAGATACGCAGTATTTT,.,TRBV4-2,TRBJ2-3,.
CASSPGTGGHSPLHF,TGTGCCAGCTCACCCGGGACAGGGGGTCATTCACCCCTCCACTTT,TRBD1,TRBV18,TRBJ1-6,.
CSAPGGYGYTF,TGCAGTGCCCCCGGAGGGTATGGCTACACCTTC,.,TRBV20-1,TRBJ1-2,.
CASARGAQETQYF,TGTGCCAGTGCTCGGGGGGCCCAAGAGACCCAGTACTTC,.,TRBV28,TRBJ2-5,.
CASSIGAVRGRNTEAFF,TGTGCCAGTAGTATAGGCGCCGTGAGGGGGCGGAACACTGAAGCTTTCTTT,TRBD1,TRBV19,TRBJ1-1,.
CASSQNPPDRGLANGYTF,TGCGCCAGCAGCCAGAATCCCCCGGACAGGGGGCTAGCAAACGGCTACACCTTC,TRBD1,TRBV4-1,TRBJ1-2,.
CASSVDSLYGYTF,TGTGCCAGCAGCGTGGACAGCCTATATGGCTACACCTTC,.,TRBV7-2,TRBJ1-2,few
CASSLAQHNQPQHF,TGTGCCAGCAGTTTGGCACAGCACAATCAGCCCCAGCATTTT,.,TRBV28,TRBJ1-5,.
CASSQDRSSGNTIYF,TGCGCCAGCAGCCAAGATCGGAGTTCTGGAAACACCATATATTTT,.,TRBV4-3,TRBJ1-3,.
CASSSARGRTYEQYF,TGTGCCAGCAGCTCTGCTAGGGGGCGGACCTACGAGCAGTACTTC,TRBD1,TRBV7-9,TRBJ2-7,.
CASSSTGYQETQYF,TGCGCCAGCAGCTCAACAGGGTACCAAGAGACCCAGTACTTC,.,TRBV5-1,TRBJ2-5,.
CAIAQTGGSGYTF,TGTGCCATCGCACAGACAGGGGGGTCTGGCTACACCTTC,TRBD1,TRBV10-3,TRBJ1-2,.
CASSPGGSYSPLHF,TGTGCCAGCTCACCAGGGGGGTCCTATTCACCCCTCCACTTT,.,TRBV18,TRBJ1-6,.
CASRKDRTDGYTF,TGTGCCAGCAGGAAGGACAGGACGGATGGCTACACCTTC,TRBD1,TRBV27,TRBJ1-2,.
CASSHSTGGAYNEQFF,TGTGCCAGCAGCCATTCCACAGGGGGCGCCTACAATGAGCAGTTCTTC,TRBD1,TRBV3-1/TRBV3-2,TRBJ2-1,.
CASSSLNTGELFF,TGTGCCAGCAGCTCTCTGAACACCGGGGAGCTGTTTTTT,.,TRBV11-3,TRBJ2-2,few
CASSPAGRASTDTQYF,TGCGCCAGCAGCCCCGCGGGGCGGGCAAGCACAGATACGCAGTATTTT,.,TRBV5-1,TRBJ2-3,once
CSVGGGLMNTEAFF,TGCAGCGTTGGCGGCGGACTGATGAACACTGAAGCTTTCTTT,.,TRBV29-1,TRBJ1-1,.
CASSLVGGGNSPLHF,TGCGCCAGCAGCTTGGTAGGGGGGGGAAATTCACCCCTCCACTTT,.,TRBV5-1,TRBJ1-6,.
CASRQSDSNQPQHF,TGTGCCAGCCGACAGAGTGATAGCAATCAGCCCCAGCATTTT,.,TRBV21-1,TRBJ1-5,.
CASREFNSGNTIYF,TGTGCCAGCAGGGAGTTCAACTCTGGAAACACCATATATTTT,.,TRBV2,TRBJ1-3,.
CASSQDRGALGGYTF,TGTGCCAGCAGTCAAGACAGGGGGGCCCTCGGTGGCTACACCTTC,TRBD1,TRBV6-6,TRBJ1-2,.
CASSPRQGYGYTF,TGTGCCAGCAGTCCTCGACAGGGTTATGGCTACACCTTC,TRBD1,TRBV27,TRBJ1-2,.
CAISVRGHEQYF,TGTGCCATCAGTGTCAGGGGGCACGAGCAGTACTTC,TRBD1,TRBV10-3,TRBJ2-7,.
CASSFSGGETQYF,TGTGCCAGCAGTTTTTCGGGAGGAGAGACCCAGTACTTC,TRBD2,TRBV12-3/TRBV12-4,TRBJ2-5,.
CATRNTGELFF,TGTGCCACCAGAAACACCGGGGAGCTGTTTTTT,.,TRBV19,TRBJ2-2,few
CASSYSRGAYNEQFF,TGTGCCAGCAGTTACTCCCGGGGGGCCTACAATGAGCAGTTCTTC,TRBD2,TRBV6-5,TRBJ2-1,.
CASSEAQGSGANVLTF,TGTGCCAGCAGTGAAGCACAGGGTTCAGGGGCCAACGTCCTGACTTTC,.,TRBV6-1,TRBJ2-6,once
CASSLRSWGRVSSYNSPLHF,TGTGCCAGCAGCTTACGTTCCTGGGGCAGGGTGAGCTCCTATAATTCACCCCTCCACTTT,.,TRBV11-3,TRBJ1-6,.
CASSEWGVEADTQYF,TGTGCCAGCAGTGAGTGGGGAGTTGAGGCAGATACGCAGTATTTT,.,TRBV2,TRBJ2-3,.
CASSRGEGNQPQHF,TGTGCCAGCAGCCGGGGAGAGGGCAATCAGCCCCAGCATTTT,.,TRBV3-1/TRBV3-2,TRBJ1-5,.
CSAVTQETQYF,TGCAGTGCCGTCACTCAAGAGACCCAGTACTTC,.,TRBV20-1,TRBJ2-5,.
CASSPQGEKLFF,TGTGCCAGCTCGCCCCAGGGGGAAAAACTGTTTTTT,.,TRBV18,TRBJ1-4,.
CASSPTGTRNEKLFF,TGTGCCAGCTCACCAACCGGGACACGTAATGAAAAACTGTTTTTT,.,TRBV18,TRBJ1-4,.
CTSSQDFGQAQGKLFF,TGCACCAGCAGCCAAGATTTTGGACAGGCGCAAGGGAAACTGTTTTTT,.,TRBV1,TRBJ1-4,.
CASSQDSGSYEQYF,TGCGCCAGCAGCCAAGATTCGGGTTCCTACGAGCAGTACTTC,.,TRBV4-3,TRBJ2-7,.
CASSPQGGNQPQHF,TGTGCCAGCAGTCCCCAGGGTGGCAATCAGCCCCAGCATTTT,.,TRBV27,TRBJ1-5,.
CASSQSHTDTQYF,TGTGCCAGCAGCCAGTCCCACACAGATACGCAGTATTTT,.,TRBV3-1/TRBV3-2,TRBJ2-3,.
CASSPAAQQPQHF,TGTGCCAGCTCACCCGCCGCCCAGCAGCCCCAGCATTTT,.,TRBV18,TRBJ1-5,.
CASRVFSVLSGELFF,TGTGCCAGCAGAGTATTCTCGGTTCTTTCCGGGGAGCTGTTTTTT,.,TRBV27,TRBJ2-2,.
CASTTASKNIQYF,TGTGCCAGTACCACAGCTTCCAAAAACATTCAGTACTTC,.,TRBV19,TRBJ2-4,once
CASSLGGQGYGYTF,TGTGCCAGCAGTTTAGGGGGACAGGGCTATGGCTACACCTTC,TRBD1,TRBV27,TRBJ1-2,.
CASSGGWNNEQFF,TGTGCCAGCAGCGGGGGCTGGAACAATGAGCAGTTCTTC,.,TRBV5-4,TRBJ2-1,.
CATSDGDRYEQYF,TGTGCCACCAGTGATGGGGACAGGTACGAGCAGTACTTC,TRBD1,TRBV24-1,TRBJ2-7,.